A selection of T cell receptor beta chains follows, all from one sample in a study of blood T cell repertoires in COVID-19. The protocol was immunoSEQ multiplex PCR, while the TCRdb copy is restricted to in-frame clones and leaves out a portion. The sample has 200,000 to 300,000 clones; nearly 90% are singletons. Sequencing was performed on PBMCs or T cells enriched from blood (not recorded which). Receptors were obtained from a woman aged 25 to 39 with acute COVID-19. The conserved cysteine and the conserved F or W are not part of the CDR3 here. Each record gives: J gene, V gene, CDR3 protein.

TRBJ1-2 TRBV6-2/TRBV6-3 ASSPAAEVANGYT
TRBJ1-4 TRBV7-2 ASSLRLGTALNEKLF
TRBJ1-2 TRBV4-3 ASSQTVTGNYGYT
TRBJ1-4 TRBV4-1 ASRETGVKEKLF
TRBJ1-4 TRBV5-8 ASSLSGAATNEKLF
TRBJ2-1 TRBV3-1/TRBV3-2 ASSHSAASRQF
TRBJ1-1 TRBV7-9 ASSLVGRPQNTEAF
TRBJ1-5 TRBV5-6 ASSLRSPTGRDQPQH
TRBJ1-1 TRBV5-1 ASSLAGLENTEAF
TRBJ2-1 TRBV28 ASSYGTGEYNEQF
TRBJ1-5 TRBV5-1 ASSKQGLENQPQH
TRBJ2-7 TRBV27 ASSLVPQTGTYEQY
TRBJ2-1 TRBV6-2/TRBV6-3 ASSGRDNEQF
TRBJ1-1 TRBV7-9 ASSPGDLEREAF
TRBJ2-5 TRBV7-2 ASTLGGGPQETQY
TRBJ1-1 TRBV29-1 SVELLNTEAF
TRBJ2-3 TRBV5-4 ASSLKSPGDPWQY
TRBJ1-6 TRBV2 ASSEGGGSLGPLH
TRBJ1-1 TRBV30 AWTQRMGGVNTEAF
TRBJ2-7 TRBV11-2 ASSLGTSYEQY
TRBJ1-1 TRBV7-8 ASSRGQGVNTEAF
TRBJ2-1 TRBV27 ASSFSGQASYNEQF
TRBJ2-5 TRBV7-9 ASSWGQGGPRETQY
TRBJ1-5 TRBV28 ASSAPGTTNQPQH
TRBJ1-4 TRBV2 ASRATGAVGEKLF
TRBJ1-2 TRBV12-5 ASGLSGSDGYT
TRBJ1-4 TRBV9 ASSEGTGRLREKLF